This TCR beta chain was sequenced in a study of shared T cell receptors in the human thymus. Sequencing was performed with immunoSEQ multiplex PCR; in TCRdb, only in-frame clones are kept and a portion is missing. The table has some 720,000 clones, more than 75% seen once. The trim removed 3 bases at V and 5 bases at J, leaving 22 bases unmatched. This CDR3 spans 19 amino acids. CDR1 and CDR2 from the germline V gene are LGHNA and YSLEER. The same data also went into a second study, on human thymus T cells. That source reports: Samples came from healthy Finnish infants during open corrective cardiac surgery. Related research examined unrelated individuals and reported that their thymic repertoires overlapped highly.

The clonotype was recovered from a boy under three years old with a congenital heart defect. The chain employs TRBV4-3 and TRBJ2-7, with 7 bases matching TRBD2. The specimen was thymocytes. The CDR3 loop is CASSQKVSLDGRPLDEQYF. In DNA form, the CDR3 reads TGCGCCAGCAGCCAGAAAGTGTCATTGGACGGGAGGCCCCTTGACGAGCAGTACTTC.